These 17 T cell receptor beta chains originate from one sample sequenced in a study of blood T cells in healthy people across ages. Together with a sample-barcoded 5' primer, a J-beta primer mix was included in a second PCR lasting about 7 to 11 cycles. MiXCR, applied by TCRdb to the 5' RACE reads, yields one record per CDR3 protein. The data contain 1.5 million to 2 million distinct CDR3 sequences, 28% of them seen just once; the ten biggest clones take up approximately 7.7%. The sample was blood. These receptors all stem from a woman in her 30s in good health.

V and J are TRBV5-1 and TRBJ2-3; possible D gene TRBD2, 6 bases. Germline CDR1 reads SGHRS; CDR2 reads YFSETQ. V was trimmed by 4 bases and J by 1 base, leaving 16 bases between them. The CDR3 runs to 16 residues. This CDR3 is CASSHPLTGGTDTQYF. The DNA of the CDR3 is TGCGCCAGCAGCCACCCCCTAACGGGAGGCACAGATACGCAGTATTTT.

The genes are TRBV5-1 and TRBJ2-5; D uncertain. The CDR3 contains 15 residues. Trimming shortened V by 0 bases and J by 0 bases, and 9 bases separated the two germline ends. CDR1 is SGHRS and CDR2 is YFSETQ in the germline V gene. The CDR3 DNA sequence: TGCGCCAGCAGCTTGGGGATGACGTACCAAGAGACCCAGTACTTC. Translating gives CASSLGMTYQETQYF.

At least ten counts were recorded for this clonotype. Its ends do not fully match the called genes, so a read error is possible. The chain combines TRBV5-8 with TRBJ2-4, with D possibly TRBD2 on 5 matching bases. CDR1 is SGHTS, CDR2 YDEGEE, per germline. This CDR3 has 12 residues. The CDR3 DNA follows: TGTGCCACCAGCCGGGGTCGAAACATTCAGTACTTC. Encoded protein: CATSRGRNIQYF.

V is TRBV12-3 or TRBV12-4 and J is TRBJ2-5; 8 bases agree with TRBD1. The CDR3 runs to 14 residues. With 6 bases clipped from V and 1 base from J, the junction kept 4 bases outside the gene matches. This CDR3 is CASRSTGGQETQYF. The CDR3 DNA sequence: TGTGCCAGCAGATCCACAGGGGGCCAAGAGACCCAGTACTTC.

This rearrangement joins TRBV12-3 or TRBV12-4 to TRBJ1-5; TRBD1 matches 7 bases. Germline trimming cut 3 bases from V and 7 bases from J; bases unmatched to any gene: 9. This CDR3 contains 15 residues. As DNA, the CDR3 is TGTGCCAGCAGTTTGGGAGGGGGCGAGAGGCAGCCCCAGCATTTT. Encoded protein: CASSLGGGERQPQHF.

This clonotype was observed a handful of times. For the CDR3, the DNA is TGCGCCAGCAGCCTCTCGGGGGGGGACTACAATGAGCAGTTCTTC. Its protein is CASSLSGGDYNEQFF. The rearrangement links TRBV4-1 to TRBJ2-1; TRBD2 matches 8 bases. The germline gives CDR1 MGHRA, CDR2 YSYEKL. The CDR3 has 15 amino acids. V shed 4 bases, J shed 3 bases, and the junction held 5 bases outside the gene matches.

The chain joins TRBV20-1 to TRBJ2-1; 7 nucleotides agree with TRBD2. Losses at the gene ends were 3 bases for V and 3 bases for J; bases not matched to a gene: 5. This CDR3 spans 14 amino acids. Germline lookup yields CDR1 DFQATT and CDR2 SNEGSKA (reference sequence). The CDR3 reads CSASPSGLYNEQFF. The CDR3 nucleotides read TGCAGTGCTAGTCCTAGCGGCCTCTACAATGAGCAGTTCTTC.

This clonotype was detected once. A clone one base away is much larger, so this may be a read error. The J gene is TRBJ2-7, the V gene TRBV5-1, with 9 positions matching TRBD1. Germline CDR1 and CDR2: SGHRS and YFSETQ. The CDR3 sequence is 15 residues long. CDR3 protein: CASSHGDRDTYERYF. The CDR3 region has the DNA TGCGCCAGCAGCCACGGGGACAGGGATACCTACGAGCGGTACTTC.

The chain uses TRBV6-6 and TRBJ1-1; D might be TRBD1 (5 bases). The germline V gene encodes CDR1 MNHNY and CDR2 SVGAGI (reference sequence). The CDR3 loop spans 14 amino acids. Trimming pared 2 bases from V and 7 bases from J, leaving 14 bases between. In DNA form, the CDR3 reads TGTGCCAGCAGTTACGGGGACTACACAAATGAAGCTTTCTTT. It translates to CASSYGDYTNEAFF.

The V gene is TRBV10-3, the J gene TRBJ1-2; D is unresolved. V gave up 0 bases and J gave up 7 bases, with 9 bases separating them. Germline CDR1 is ENHRY and CDR2 is SYGVKD. The CDR3 is 13 amino acids. DNA of the CDR3: TGTGCCATCAGTGAGTCGACGGAGGGTGGCTACACCTTC. Protein: CAISESTEGGYTF.

A single count supports this clonotype. Sequence at one end of the junction differs from germline and may be a read error. This rearrangement joins TRBV7-2 to TRBJ2-1; 9 nucleotides align to TRBD2. Germline values: CDR1 SGHTA, CDR2 FQGNSA. The CDR3 totals 14 residues. In nucleotides, the CDR3 is TGTGTCAGCAGATTAGCGGGAGCGTACAATGAGCAGTTCTTC. Its translation: CVSRLAGAYNEQFF.

There are a few counts of this clonotype. CDR3 protein: CAWSLSSEQYF. DNA of the CDR3: TGTGCCTGGAGTCTTTCAAGCGAGCAGTACTTC. The rearrangement uses TRBV30 and TRBJ2-7; D remains unclear. V lost 2 bases and J 6 bases, leaving 8 bases between the germline ends. Looked up from germline, CDR1 is GTSNPN and CDR2 is SVGIG (reference sequence). The CDR3 consists of 11 residues.

This chain joins TRBV5-4 and TRBJ2-1, with D tentatively TRBD2 (5 bases). This CDR3 spans 15 amino acids. V lost 3 bases and J lost 8, with 18 bases in between. Germline lookup yields CDR1 SGHNT and CDR2 YYREEE (reference sequence). The CDR3: CASSSGGLPSDEQFF. CDR3 nucleotide sequence: TGTGCCAGCAGCTCAGGAGGACTCCCTTCGGATGAGCAGTTCTTC.

This clonotype was observed many times. The rearrangement links TRBV5-1 to TRBJ1-1; 7 nucleotides align to TRBD1. Losses at the gene ends were 3 bases for V and 1 base for J; bases not matched to a gene: 3. The CDR3 contains 14 residues. CDR1 SGHRS and CDR2 YFSETQ come from the germline V gene. The chain's CDR3 is CASSSGQPNTEAFF. CDR3 DNA: TGCGCCAGCAGCTCGGGACAGCCGAACACTGAAGCTTTCTTT.

This chain connects TRBV6-2 or TRBV6-3 to TRBJ2-7; tentatively, D is TRBD1 (5 bases). Germline V CDR1 and CDR2: MNHEY, SVGEGT. This CDR3 spans 11 amino acids. V was trimmed by 7 bases and J by 4 bases, leaving 8 bases between them. The CDR3 is CASTRDYEQYF. The CDR3 coding sequence is TGTGCCAGCACCAGGGATTACGAGCAGTACTTC.

This clonotype has a count of ten or more. This chain links TRBV30 with TRBJ2-1; 7 bases line up with TRBD2. Trimming cost V 6 bases and J 4 bases; bases outside gene matches: 9. CDR3 length: 14 residues. The germline CDR1 and CDR2 sequences are GTSNPN and SVGIG (reference sequence). The CDR3 DNA sequence: TGTGCCTGTTCTCCGGGACTACCTTACAATGAGCAGTTCTTC. Translated: CACSPGLPYNEQFF.

This clonotype was seen at least ten times. This may arise from a read error, as a much more abundant clone is one base away. The chain recombines TRBV15 with TRBJ2-4; 7 nucleotides align to TRBD2. Germline V lookup: CDR1 LNHNV, CDR2 YYDKDF (reference sequence). V was clipped by 5 bases and J by 13 bases; unmatched bases: 17. There are 15 residues in the CDR3. This CDR3 is CATSPSGLEYNEQYF. Written as DNA, the CDR3 is TGTGCCACCAGCCCTAGCGGCCTGGAATACAATGAGCAGTACTTC.